This record concerns one T cell receptor (beta chain) sequence. This specimen comes from a study of identifying expanded T cells in peripheral blood. Germline CDR1 is SGHTA and CDR2 is FQGNSA. Trimming shortened V by 1 base and J by 5 bases, and 5 bases separated the two germline ends. The CDR3 loop spans 12 amino acids. Generated by immunoSEQ multiplex PCR, the TCRdb table keeps only in-frame clones and is missing some. The table shows about 85,000 clones, with 70% to 90% occurring only once. The chain joins TRBV7-2 to TRBJ1-1; D is ambiguous. The sample consisted of blood. The origin of this receptor is a person aged 18 to 75 in good health. CDR3: CASSLGFTEAFF. The CDR3 nucleotides read TGTGCCAGCAGCTTAGGGTTTACTGAAGCTTTCTTT.